These T cell receptor beta chains were read from a single sample in a study of Graves' ophthalmopathy and Graves' hyperthyroidism. TCRdb reanalysed the multiplex PCR reads using MiXCR and keeps one entry per CDR3 protein. This table holds 1 million to 1.3 million distinct CDR3 sequences, 35% to 40% found once. The sequencing input was peripheral blood or thyroid tissue (not recorded which). These receptor sequences come from an adult man with Graves' hyperthyroidism. Each CDR3 is given with its conserved first and last residue. The order of the fields is J gene, D gene, V gene, clone size, CDR3 DNA, CDR3 protein. The D gene is left open where the match is weak. The size field is filled for only some rows; it gives once, few, many or a size class.

TRBJ2-5 TRBD1 TRBV5-5 many TGTGCCAGCAGCGCCTCGACAGGGGCGGAGACCCAGTACTTC CASSASTGAETQYF
TRBJ2-5 TRBD1 TRBV30 NA TGTGCCTGTGGGACAGGGGGATCAGAGACCCAGTACTTC CACGTGGSETQYF
TRBJ2-7 TRBD2 TRBV11-2 NA TGTGCCAGCAGCTGGAAAGGGCGGGAGCTCCCTGGGTACTTC CASSWKGRELPGYF
TRBJ1-1 NA TRBV5-1 many TGCGCCAGCATGGAGGCCCGGGCCCCGAACACTGAAGCTTTCTTT CASMEARAPNTEAFF
TRBJ2-5 TRBD2 TRBV29-1 NA TGCAGCGTTCTGGGGGGGATCGGTCAGCCCCAGTACTTC CSVLGGIGQPQYF
TRBJ2-5 NA TRBV5-5 NA TGTGCCAGCAGCTACCCTGGGGGTGAGGAGACCCAGTACTTC CASSYPGGEETQYF
TRBJ1-4 NA TRBV5-1 few TGTGCCAGCAGCTACAGCGCAGGGACCCCCGATGGTAGTGAAAAACTGTTTTTT CASSYSAGTPDGSEKLFF
TRBJ1-2 NA TRBV6-2/TRBV6-3 many TGTGCCAGCAGTTCTCGACAGTACTATGGCTACACCTTC CASSSRQYYGYTF
TRBJ1-5 NA TRBV12-3/TRBV12-4 many TGTGCCAGCAGAACAGAGGGGGGTCAGCCCCAGCATTTT CASRTEGGQPQHF
TRBJ1-2 NA TRBV10-3 NA TGTGCCAGCAGTTTGCGTTTCTCCTTAAACTATGGCTACACCTTC CASSLRFSLNYGYTF
TRBJ2-5 NA TRBV10-3 NA TGTGCCATCAGTTTCGTCCAAGAGGAGACCCAGTACTTC CAISFVQEETQYF
TRBJ2-7 NA TRBV5-1 many TGCGCCAGCAGCCACGCCGTCAGCGACTACGAGCAGTACTTC CASSHAVSDYEQYF
TRBJ1-6 TRBD1 TRBV15 NA TGTGCCACCAGAAGAGGACAGGGGAATAATTCACCCCTCCACTTT CATRRGQGNNSPLHF
TRBJ2-7 NA TRBV12-3/TRBV12-4 many TGTGCCAGCAGGACATCGGGCCGGTACTACGAGCAGTACTTC CASRTSGRYYEQYF
TRBJ2-7 TRBD2 TRBV10-3 many TGTGCCATCAGTAGGGGACTAGCGGAGAGATACGAGCAGTACTTC CAISRGLAERYEQYF
TRBJ1-1 NA TRBV7-8 NA TGTGCCAGCAGCTTGGAGGTAGCTGGAGCTTTCTTT CASSLEVAGAFF
TRBJ2-7 NA TRBV7-8 NA TGTGCCAGCAGGCCCACCGGGACGGGAATCTACGAGCAGTACTTC CASRPTGTGIYEQYF
TRBJ2-7 NA TRBV20-1 many TGCAGTGCTAGAGATTTAGTAGCGGCAGAGCCCTACGAGCAGTACTTC CSARDLVAAEPYEQYF
TRBJ2-5 NA TRBV15 NA TGTGCCACCAGCGGAGCGATACTCCAAGAGACCCAGTACTTC CATSGAILQETQYF
TRBJ2-2 NA TRBV5-1 many TGCGCCAGCAGCGGACGGACTGCGAACACCGGGGAGCTGTTTTTT CASSGRTANTGELFF
TRBJ2-7 TRBD1 TRBV9 many TGTGCCAGCAGTACCGAACAGGGGAATTCCTACGAGCAGTACTTC CASSTEQGNSYEQYF
TRBJ2-3 TRBD2 TRBV4-2 NA TGTGCCAGCAGCGGGCTAGCGGGAGAAGGCACAGATACGCAGTATTTT CASSGLAGEGTDTQYF
TRBJ2-5 NA TRBV11-2 many TGTGCCAGCAGCTTGGGATCTGCGGCCAGCCAAGAGACCCAGTACTTC CASSLGSAASQETQYF
TRBJ2-5 TRBD1 TRBV7-9 many TGTGCCAGCAGCTCTTCCTGGACAGGGCAAGAGACCCAGTACTTC CASSSSWTGQETQYF
TRBJ1-4 NA TRBV6-5 few TGTGCCAGCAGTTACTCGTCCCTCGGGACTTCTAATGAAAAACTGTTTTTT CASSYSSLGTSNEKLFF
TRBJ1-1 NA TRBV7-6 NA TGTGCCAGCAGACCCCTCGCGAGGACTGAAGCTTTCTTT CASRPLARTEAFF
TRBJ1-2 NA TRBV4-1 many TGCGCCAGCAGCCAAGCCGACACGGTTTACTATGGCTACACCTTC CASSQADTVYYGYTF
TRBJ1-2 NA TRBV2 many TGTGCCAGCAACCCGGGCCCCGCGACTGGAGGCTACACCTTC CASNPGPATGGYTF
TRBJ2-5 NA TRBV19 NA TGTGCCAGTAAGAGGGGGCTGGCGGGAGGAGAGACCCAGTACTTC CASKRGLAGGETQYF
TRBJ1-2 TRBD1 TRBV11-2 NA TGTGCCAGCAGCTTTGGACAGGGGAGCGTAGAGGATGGCTACACCTTC CASSFGQGSVEDGYTF
TRBJ1-1 NA TRBV19 few TGTGCCAGTAGTATCATCAGGGACACTGAAGCTTTCTTT CASSIIRDTEAFF
TRBJ2-7 TRBD2 TRBV7-2 NA TGTGCCAGCAGCCGTCCGGGACTAGCGGGGGCCGAGCAGTACTTC CASSRPGLAGAEQYF
TRBJ2-5 NA TRBV30 NA TGTGCCTGGAGTGTACCGTCACCGGAGACCCAGTACTTC CAWSVPSPETQYF
TRBJ2-7 NA TRBV29-1 once TGCAGCGTTGAAGACCGGGACACCAACTACGAGCAGTACTTC CSVEDRDTNYEQYF
TRBJ1-5 TRBD1 TRBV7-2 NA TGTGCCAGTAGCTTATTACAGGGGATCACGCAGCCCCAGCATTTT CASSLLQGITQPQHF
TRBJ1-5 NA TRBV4-2 many TGTGCCAGCAGCCAGACGGGACATTCGGTCGGTCAGCCCCAGCATTTT CASSQTGHSVGQPQHF
TRBJ2-7 TRBD2 TRBV20-1 many TGCAGTGCTAGAGGACTAGCGGACAGCTCCTACGAGCAGTACTTC CSARGLADSSYEQYF
TRBJ2-5 TRBD1 TRBV7-3 NA TGTGCCAGCAGCCCCGCTAGGGGGACAGTAAGGGAGACCCAGTACTTC CASSPARGTVRETQYF
TRBJ2-3 NA TRBV10-3 NA TGTGCCATCAGATCCTATAGCACAGATACGCAGTATTTT CAIRSYSTDTQYF
TRBJ2-7 NA TRBV9 NA TGTGCCAGCAGCGTAGTACCGGACCCAAGGGGAGGCGAGCAGTACTTC CASSVVPDPRGGEQYF
TRBJ1-2 NA TRBV19 many TGTGCCAGTCGCGATCATGGTGGGCACTATGGCTACACCTTC CASRDHGGHYGYTF
TRBJ2-7 TRBD2 TRBV4-1 NA TGCGCCAGCAGCCAAATAACTAGCGGGGGCTACGAGCAGTACTTC CASSQITSGGYEQYF
TRBJ2-7 TRBD1 TRBV25-1 many TGTGCCAGCAGTCCCCGCGGACAGGGCCACTACGAGCAGTACTTC CASSPRGQGHYEQYF
TRBJ1-1 NA TRBV10-3 NA TGTGCCATCAGTCAATCGGGGGGGGGCACTGAAGCTTTCTTT CAISQSGGGTEAFF
TRBJ2-5 NA TRBV13 many TGTGCCAGCAGCCTACTGGTATTCGGAAAGACCCAGTACTTC CASSLLVFGKTQYF
TRBJ1-4 NA TRBV20-1 few TGCAGTGCTAGAAAAGGACAGCTGGCGGAAAAACTGTTTTTT CSARKGQLAEKLFF
TRBJ2-1 TRBD2 TRBV7-8 NA TGTGCCAGCAGCGGAGCGGGAGAGGGTGACAATGAGCAGTTCTTC CASSGAGEGDNEQFF
TRBJ2-5 NA TRBV27 many TGTGCCAGCAGTTGGGCGCGGGGGCGCACCCAGTACTTC CASSWARGRTQYF
TRBJ2-2 NA TRBV5-1 many TGCGCCAGCAGCTTGGCCCAGCCTCTGAACACCGGGGAGCTGTTTTTT CASSLAQPLNTGELFF
TRBJ2-7 NA TRBV2 NA TGTGCCAGCAGCTCAAGAGGGGGGGTGCCGTCCACGGGGCAGTACTTC CASSSRGGVPSTGQYF
TRBJ1-4 TRBD1 TRBV11-2 NA TGTGCCAGCAGCTTCGGGACAGGGGTAACTAATGAAAAACTGTTTTTT CASSFGTGVTNEKLFF
TRBJ2-7 NA TRBV25-1 once TGTGCCAGCGTCGATACGGGAAGCTCCTACGAGCAGTACTTC CASVDTGSSYEQYF
TRBJ2-7 NA TRBV7-9 NA TGTGCCAGCAGCGAGATCTACTACGAGCAGTACTTC CASSEIYYEQYF
TRBJ2-7 NA TRBV10-3 NA TGTGCCATCAGTGCTGCCCGGCACGGGCAGTACTTC CAISAARHGQYF
TRBJ2-7 TRBD2 TRBV12-3/TRBV12-4 NA TGTGCCAGCAGGAGGACTAGCGGGAGGAGCGAGCAGTACTTC CASRRTSGRSEQYF